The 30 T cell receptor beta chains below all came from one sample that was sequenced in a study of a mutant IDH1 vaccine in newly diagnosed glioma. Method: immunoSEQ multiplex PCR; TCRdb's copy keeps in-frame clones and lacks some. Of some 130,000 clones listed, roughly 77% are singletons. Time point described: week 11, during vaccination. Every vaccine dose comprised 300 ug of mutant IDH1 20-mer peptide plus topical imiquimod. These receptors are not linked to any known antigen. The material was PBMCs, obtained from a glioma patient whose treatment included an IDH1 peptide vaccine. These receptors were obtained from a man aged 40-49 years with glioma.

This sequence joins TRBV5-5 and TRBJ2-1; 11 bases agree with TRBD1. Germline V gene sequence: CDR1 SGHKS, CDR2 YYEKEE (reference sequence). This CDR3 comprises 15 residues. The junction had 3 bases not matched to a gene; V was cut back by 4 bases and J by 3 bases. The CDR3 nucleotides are TGTGCCAGCAGCATGGGGACAGGGGGCTACAATGAGCAGTTCTTC. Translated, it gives CASSMGTGGYNEQFF.

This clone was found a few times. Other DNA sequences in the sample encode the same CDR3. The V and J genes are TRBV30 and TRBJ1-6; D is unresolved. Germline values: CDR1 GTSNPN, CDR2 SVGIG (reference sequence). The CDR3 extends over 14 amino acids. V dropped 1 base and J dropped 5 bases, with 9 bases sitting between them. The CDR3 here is CAWSGGLDNSPLHF. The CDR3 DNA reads TGTGCCTGGAGTGGAGGGTTGGATAATTCACCCCTCCACTTT.

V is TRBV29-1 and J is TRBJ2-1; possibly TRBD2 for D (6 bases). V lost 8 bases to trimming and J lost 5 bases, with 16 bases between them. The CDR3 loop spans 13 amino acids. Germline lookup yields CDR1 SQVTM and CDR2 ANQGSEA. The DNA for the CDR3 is TGCAGCTCTGGCGGGGCGAAGGACAATGAGCAGTTCTTC. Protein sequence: CSSGGAKDNEQFF.

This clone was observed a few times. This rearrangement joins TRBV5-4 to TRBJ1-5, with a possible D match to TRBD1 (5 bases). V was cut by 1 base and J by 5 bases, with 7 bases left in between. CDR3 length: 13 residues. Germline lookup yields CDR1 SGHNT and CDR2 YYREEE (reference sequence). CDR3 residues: CASSLSRDQPQHF. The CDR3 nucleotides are TGTGCCAGCAGCTTGTCCAGGGATCAGCCCCAGCATTTT.

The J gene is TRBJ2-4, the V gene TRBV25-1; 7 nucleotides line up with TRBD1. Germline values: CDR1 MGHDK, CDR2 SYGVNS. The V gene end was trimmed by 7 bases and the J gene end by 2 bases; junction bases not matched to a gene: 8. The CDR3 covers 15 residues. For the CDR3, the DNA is TGTGCCAGCATTCTGACAGGGACATCCAAAAACATTCAGTACTTC. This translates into CASILTGTSKNIQYF.

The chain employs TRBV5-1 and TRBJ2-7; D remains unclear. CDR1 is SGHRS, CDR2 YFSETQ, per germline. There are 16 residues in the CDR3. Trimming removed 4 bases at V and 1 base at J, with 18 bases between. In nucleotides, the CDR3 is TGCGCCAGCAGCCACACCTTGGGTCACGAGTCCTACGAGCAGTACTTC. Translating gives CASSHTLGHESYEQYF.

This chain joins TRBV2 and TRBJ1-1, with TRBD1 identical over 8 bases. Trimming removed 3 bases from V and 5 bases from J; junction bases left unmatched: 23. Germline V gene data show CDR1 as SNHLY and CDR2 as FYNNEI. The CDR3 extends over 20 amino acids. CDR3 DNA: TGTGCCAGCAGTGACTTGCCGACAACCGACGACAGGGGATTCGGGACTGAAGCTTTCTTT. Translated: CASSDLPTTDDRGFGTEAFF.

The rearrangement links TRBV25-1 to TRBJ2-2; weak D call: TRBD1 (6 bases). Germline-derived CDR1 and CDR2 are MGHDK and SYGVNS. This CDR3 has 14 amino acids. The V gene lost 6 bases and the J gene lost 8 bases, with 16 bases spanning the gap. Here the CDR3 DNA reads TGTGCCAGCAGAATGGAGTGGGGGCGAGGGGAGCTGTTTTTT. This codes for CASRMEWGRGELFF.

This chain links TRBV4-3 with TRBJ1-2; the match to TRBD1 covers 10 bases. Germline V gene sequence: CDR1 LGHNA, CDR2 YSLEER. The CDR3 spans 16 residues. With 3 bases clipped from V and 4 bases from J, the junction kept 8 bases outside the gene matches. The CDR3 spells CASSHDPGQGSYGYTF. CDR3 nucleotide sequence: TGCGCCAGCAGCCACGACCCGGGACAGGGGAGCTATGGCTACACCTTC.

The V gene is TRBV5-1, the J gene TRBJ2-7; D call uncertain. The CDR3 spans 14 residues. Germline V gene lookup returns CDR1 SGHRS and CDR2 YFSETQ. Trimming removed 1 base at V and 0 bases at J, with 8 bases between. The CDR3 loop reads CASSLLSHSYEQYF. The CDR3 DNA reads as TGCGCCAGCAGCTTGCTTTCCCACTCCTACGAGCAGTACTTC.

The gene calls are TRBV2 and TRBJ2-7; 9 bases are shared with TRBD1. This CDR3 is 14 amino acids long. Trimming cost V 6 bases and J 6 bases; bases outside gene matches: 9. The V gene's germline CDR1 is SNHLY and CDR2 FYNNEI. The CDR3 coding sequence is TGTGCCAGCAGGGCCGGGACAGGGTTGGTCGAGCAGTACTTC. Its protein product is CASRAGTGLVEQYF.

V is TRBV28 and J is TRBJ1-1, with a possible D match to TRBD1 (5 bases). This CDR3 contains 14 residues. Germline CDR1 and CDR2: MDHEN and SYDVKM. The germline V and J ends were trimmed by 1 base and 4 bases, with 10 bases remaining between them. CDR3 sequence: CASSLLGRGTEAFF. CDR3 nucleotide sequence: TGTGCCAGCAGTTTATTAGGGAGGGGCACTGAAGCTTTCTTT.

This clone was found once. The CDR3 loop reads CSVEPERSGETQYF. The CDR3 DNA reads TGCAGCGTTGAACCGGAGCGGAGCGGGGAGACCCAGTACTTC. The chain couples TRBV29-1 to TRBJ2-5; weak D call: TRBD2 (6 bases). The germline CDR1 and CDR2 sequences are SQVTM and ANQGSEA. V was shortened by 2 bases and J by 5 bases, with 15 bases between the two germline ends. The length of the CDR3 is 14 residues.

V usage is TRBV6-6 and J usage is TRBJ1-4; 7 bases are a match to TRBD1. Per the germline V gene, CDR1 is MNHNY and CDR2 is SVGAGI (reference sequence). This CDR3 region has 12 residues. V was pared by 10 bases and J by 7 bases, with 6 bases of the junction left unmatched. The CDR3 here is CATGQVGEKLFF. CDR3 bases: TGTGCCACCGGACAGGTCGGTGAAAAACTGTTTTTT.

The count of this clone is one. This chain's CDR3 is CASSPHLRGGYTF. Here the CDR3 DNA reads TGTGCCAGCAGTCCCCATTTACGGGGTGGCTACACCTTC. The chain combines TRBV27 with TRBJ1-2; D uncertain. Per germline, CDR1 MNHEY and CDR2 SMNVEV (reference sequence). This CDR3 has 13 residues. The V end lost 5 bases, the J end lost 7 bases, and 14 bases lay between the germline ends.

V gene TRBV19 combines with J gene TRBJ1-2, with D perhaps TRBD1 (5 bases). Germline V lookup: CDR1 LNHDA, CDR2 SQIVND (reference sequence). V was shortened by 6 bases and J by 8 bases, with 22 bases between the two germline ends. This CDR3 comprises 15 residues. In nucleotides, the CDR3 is TGTGCCAGTAGCACACTTCCCGGAGGGGCAGAGGGCTACACCTTC. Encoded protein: CASSTLPGGAEGYTF.

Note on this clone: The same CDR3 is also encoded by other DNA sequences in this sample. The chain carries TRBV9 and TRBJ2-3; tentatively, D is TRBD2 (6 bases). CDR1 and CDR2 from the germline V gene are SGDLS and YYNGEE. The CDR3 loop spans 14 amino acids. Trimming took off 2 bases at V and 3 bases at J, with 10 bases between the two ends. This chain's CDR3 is CASSVSGGTDTQYF. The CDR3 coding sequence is TGTGCCAGCAGCGTCTCCGGGGGAACAGATACGCAGTATTTT.

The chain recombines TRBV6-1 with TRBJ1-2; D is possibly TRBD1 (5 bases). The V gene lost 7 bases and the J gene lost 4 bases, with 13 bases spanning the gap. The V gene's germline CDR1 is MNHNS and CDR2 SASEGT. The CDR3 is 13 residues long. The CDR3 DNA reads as TGTGCCAGCATCCTGGGGGGGGGCTATGGCTACACCTTC. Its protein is CASILGGGYGYTF.

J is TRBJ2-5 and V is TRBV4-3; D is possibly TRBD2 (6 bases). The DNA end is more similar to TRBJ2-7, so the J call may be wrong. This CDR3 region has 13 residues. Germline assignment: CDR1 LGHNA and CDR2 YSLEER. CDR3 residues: CASSQTGGYEQYF. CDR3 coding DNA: TGCGCCAGCAGCCAAACCGGGGGATACGAGCAGTACTTC.

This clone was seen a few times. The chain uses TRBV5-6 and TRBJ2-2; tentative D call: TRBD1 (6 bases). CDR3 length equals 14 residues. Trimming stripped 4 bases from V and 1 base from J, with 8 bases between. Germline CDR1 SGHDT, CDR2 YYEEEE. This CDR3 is CASSKGQNTGELFF. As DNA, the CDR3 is TGTGCCAGCAGCAAGGGACAGAACACCGGGGAGCTGTTTTTT.

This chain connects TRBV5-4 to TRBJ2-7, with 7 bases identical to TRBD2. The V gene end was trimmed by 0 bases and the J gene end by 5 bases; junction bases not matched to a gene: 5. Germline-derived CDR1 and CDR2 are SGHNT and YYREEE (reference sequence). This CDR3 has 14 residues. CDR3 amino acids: CASSLVGGGDEQYF. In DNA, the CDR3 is TGTGCCAGCAGCTTGGTTGGGGGAGGGGACGAGCAGTACTTC.

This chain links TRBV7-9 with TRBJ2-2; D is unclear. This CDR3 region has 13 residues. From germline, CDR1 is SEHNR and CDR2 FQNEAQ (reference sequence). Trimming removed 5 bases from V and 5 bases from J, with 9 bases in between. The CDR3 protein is CASSPLATGELFF. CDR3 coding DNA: TGTGCCAGCAGCCCCCTGGCAACCGGGGAGCTGTTTTTT.

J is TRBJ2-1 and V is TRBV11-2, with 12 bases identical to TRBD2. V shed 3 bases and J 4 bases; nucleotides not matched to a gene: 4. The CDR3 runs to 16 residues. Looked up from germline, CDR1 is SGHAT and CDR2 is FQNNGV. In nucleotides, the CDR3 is TGTGCCAGCAGCTTCAGACTAGCGGGAGTATACAATGAGCAGTTCTTC. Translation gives CASSFRLAGVYNEQFF.

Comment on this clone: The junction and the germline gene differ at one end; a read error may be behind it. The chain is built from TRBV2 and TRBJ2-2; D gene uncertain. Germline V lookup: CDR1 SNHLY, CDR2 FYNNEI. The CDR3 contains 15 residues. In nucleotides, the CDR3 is TGTGCCAGCAGTCAAGCAGACGCGAACACCGGGGAGCTGTTTTTT. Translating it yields CASSQADANTGELFF.

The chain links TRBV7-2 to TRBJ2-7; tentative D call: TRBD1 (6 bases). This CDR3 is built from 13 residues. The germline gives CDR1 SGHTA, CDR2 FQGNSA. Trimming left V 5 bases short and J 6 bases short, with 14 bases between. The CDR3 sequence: CASSGRQGREQYF. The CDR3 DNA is TGTGCCAGCAGCGGACGGCAGGGGCGCGAGCAGTACTTC.

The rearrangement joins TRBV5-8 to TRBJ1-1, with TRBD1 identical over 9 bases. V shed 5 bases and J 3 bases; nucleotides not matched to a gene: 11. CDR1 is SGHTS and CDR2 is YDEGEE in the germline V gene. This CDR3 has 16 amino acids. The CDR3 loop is CASRLGTGKWDTEAFF. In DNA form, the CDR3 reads TGTGCCAGCAGGCTCGGGACAGGGAAGTGGGACACTGAAGCTTTCTTT.

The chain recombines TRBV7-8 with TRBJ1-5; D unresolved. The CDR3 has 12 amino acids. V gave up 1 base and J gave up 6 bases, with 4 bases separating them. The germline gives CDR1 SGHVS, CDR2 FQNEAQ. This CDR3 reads CASSLVSQPQHF. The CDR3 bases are TGTGCCAGCAGCTTAGTGTCTCAGCCCCAGCATTTT.

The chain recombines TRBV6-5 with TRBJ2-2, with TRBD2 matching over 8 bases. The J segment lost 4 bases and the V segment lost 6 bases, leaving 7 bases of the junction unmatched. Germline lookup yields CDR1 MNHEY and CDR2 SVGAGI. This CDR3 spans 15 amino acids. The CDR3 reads CASSPDGRATGELFF. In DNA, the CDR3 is TGTGCCAGCAGCCCGGACGGGAGGGCCACCGGGGAGCTGTTTTTT.

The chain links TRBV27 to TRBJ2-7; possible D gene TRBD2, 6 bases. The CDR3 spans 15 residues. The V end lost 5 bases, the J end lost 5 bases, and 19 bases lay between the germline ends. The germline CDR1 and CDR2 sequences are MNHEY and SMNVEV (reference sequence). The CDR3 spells CASSTPGLRWNEQYF. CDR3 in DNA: TGTGCCAGCAGTACCCCAGGACTACGTTGGAACGAGCAGTACTTC.

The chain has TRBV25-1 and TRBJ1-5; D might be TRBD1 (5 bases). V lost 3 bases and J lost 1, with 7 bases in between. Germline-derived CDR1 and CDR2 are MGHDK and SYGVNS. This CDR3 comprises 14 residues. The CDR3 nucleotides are TGTGCCAGCAGTGATTGGGGGAGCAATCAGCCCCAGCATTTT. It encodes CASSDWGSNQPQHF.